The TCR beta chain under discussion was sequenced for a study of shared clonotypes between healthy human individuals. Germline values: CDR1 SGHDT, CDR2 YYEEEE. The germline V and J ends were trimmed by 7 bases and 0 bases, with 11 bases remaining between them. This CDR3 contains 14 residues. The data were produced by immunoSEQ multiplex PCR, yet TCRdb's version contains in-frame clones alone and is incomplete. The repertoire includes some 980,000 clones, around 80% of them detected once, and approximately 1.5% sits in the top ten. The sequence came from a man younger than 35 in good health. The material sequenced was memory CD4+ T cells sorted from blood. Subset indicated: CD45RA-negative fraction. This chain connects TRBV5-6 to TRBJ2-1; no firm D call. This chain's CDR3 is CASGQASSYNEQFF. CDR3 DNA sequence: TGTGCCAGCGGGCAGGCCAGCTCCTACAATGAGCAGTTCTTC.